The 30 T cell receptor beta chains given below trace back to one sample, sequenced in a study of cytomegalovirus exposure and HLA in healthy donors. The method was immunoSEQ multiplex PCR; TCRdb's version includes in-frame clones alone and lacks a portion of them. This sample yields over 85,000 clones, of which 80% to 95% are seen a single time; 1.1% belongs to the top ten. The specimen was PBMCs. All receptors derive from a woman aged 30 to 39 in good health and CMV-seropositive.

V usage is TRBV6-5 and J usage is TRBJ1-1, with no clear D. V was clipped by 11 bases and J by 4 bases, with 8 bases between them. Germline CDR1 is MNHEY and CDR2 is SVGAGI. This CDR3 is 10 amino acids long. This CDR3 is CAAGVTEAFF. The CDR3 nucleotides are TGTGCCGCCGGGGTCACTGAAGCTTTCTTT.

This chain joins TRBV5-1 and TRBJ2-4, with 10 bases that match TRBD2. From germline, CDR1 is SGHRS and CDR2 YFSETQ. V shed 4 bases and J 7 bases; nucleotides not matched to a gene: 8. This CDR3 contains 15 residues. The CDR3 spells CASSPAGGPGNIQYF. CDR3 DNA sequence: TGCGCCAGCAGCCCAGCGGGAGGGCCCGGGAACATTCAGTACTTC. Filled out from reference TRBV5-1 and TRBJ2-4, the complete variable domain reads KAGVTQTPRYLIKTRGQQVTLSCSPISGHRSVSWYQQTPGQGLQFLFEYFSETQRNKGNFPGRFSGRQFSNSRSEMNVSTLELGDSALYLCASSPAGGPGNIQYFGAGTRLSVL.

V is TRBV15 and J is TRBJ2-7; 10 bases are a match to TRBD1. Losses at the gene ends were 1 base for V and 3 bases for J; bases not matched to a gene: 3. The length of the CDR3 is 15 residues. The germline V gene encodes CDR1 LNHNV and CDR2 YYDKDF (reference sequence). The CDR3 loop is CATSRGGQGYYEQYF. The DNA of the CDR3 is TGTGCCACCAGCAGAGGGGGACAGGGGTACTACGAGCAGTACTTC.

The chain has TRBV4-3 and TRBJ2-6; D might be TRBD1 (5 bases). The CDR3 sequence is 17 residues long. In germline, CDR1 is LGHNA, CDR2 YSLEER. V gave up 0 bases and J gave up 1 base, with 10 bases separating them. CDR3 loop: CASSQDPQGSGANVLTF. As DNA, the CDR3 is TGCGCCAGCAGCCAAGATCCTCAGGGATCTGGGGCCAACGTCCTGACTTTC.

The chain has TRBV28 and TRBJ2-7; TRBD1 aligns across 9 bases. Germline CDR1 MDHEN, CDR2 SYDVKM. V was pared by 6 bases and J by 5 bases, with 17 bases of the junction left unmatched. CDR3 size: 17 residues. Written as DNA, the CDR3 is TGTGCCAGCAGCCCGGCGCCGTGGGACAGGGAATTCGACGAGCAGTACTTC. It encodes CASSPAPWDREFDEQYF.

The V call is TRBV2, the J call TRBJ2-3; D not certain. The germline V gene has CDR1 SNHLY and CDR2 FYNNEI. The CDR3 runs 13 residues. Trimming shortened V by 4 bases and J by 5 bases, and 10 bases separated the two germline ends. In DNA, the CDR3 is TGTGCCAGCAGTGCACAGACGAAAGATACGCAGTATTTT. Translating gives CASSAQTKDTQYF. The full variable domain, rest sourced from reference TRBV2 and TRBJ2-3, is EPEVTQTPSHQVTQMGQEVILRCVPISNHLYFYWYRQILGQKVEFLVSFYNNEISEKSEIFDDQFSVERPDGSNFTLKIRSTKLEDSAMYFCASSAQTKDTQYFGPGTRLTVL.

J is TRBJ2-3 and V is TRBV28; 7 nucleotides agree with TRBD2. The CDR3 consists of 15 residues. CDR1 and CDR2 (germline): MDHEN, SYDVKM. Trimming at V came to 7 bases and at J to 3 bases, leaving 10 bases not matched to a gene. Here the CDR3 reads CASTAARGGTDTQYF. The CDR3 region has the DNA TGTGCCAGCACAGCCGCTAGGGGAGGGACAGATACGCAGTATTTT.

The chain recombines TRBV5-4 with TRBJ2-1, with D hard to call. V was shortened by 0 bases and J by 8 bases, with 12 bases between the two germline ends. CDR3 size: 14 residues. Germline CDR1 reads SGHNT; CDR2 reads YYREEE (reference sequence). In DNA, the CDR3 is TGTGCCAGCAGCTTGGTTTCGTTTGAGGATGAGCAGTTCTTC. Protein: CASSLVSFEDEQFF.

This clone was picked up one time. The chain recombines TRBV30 with TRBJ2-7; 7 nucleotides line up with TRBD1. Germline lookup yields CDR1 GTSNPN and CDR2 SVGIG (reference sequence). The CDR3 runs to 15 residues. J was trimmed by 1 base and V by 2 bases; bases with no gene match: 8. DNA of the CDR3: TGTGCCTGGAGTCTCAGGGGGATAAGTTCCTACGAGCAGTACTTC. It codes for CAWSLRGISSYEQYF.

This clone has a single count. V usage is TRBV5-1 and J usage is TRBJ2-7; perhaps TRBD2 as D (6 bases). V lost 1 base, J lost 3 bases, and 14 bases lay in between. CDR1 and CDR2 from the germline V gene are SGHRS and YFSETQ. The CDR3 contains 15 residues. CDR3 sequence: CASSLTGSRIYEQYF. The CDR3 nucleotides read TGCGCCAGCAGCTTGACCGGGAGCCGGATCTACGAGCAGTACTTC.

The chain couples TRBV1 to TRBJ2-1; the table assigns TRBD1, which was not confirmed against the DNA. TRBV1 is a listed pseudogene. This CDR3 contains 21 residues. DNA for the CDR3: TGCACCAGCGACCTCAGGTCCCCTCTCCCGCCCTGGATGCCCGAGTACAATGAGCAGTTCTTC. Translating gives CTSDLRSPLPPWMPEYNEQFF.

This chain links TRBV6-1 with TRBJ1-5; possibly TRBD1 for D (6 bases). Germline lookup yields CDR1 MNHNS and CDR2 SASEGT. The CDR3 spans 14 residues. V dropped 8 bases and J dropped 6 bases, with 17 bases sitting between them. The CDR3 DNA is TGTGCCAGCGAACTCAGCAGGGGTTTTCAGCCCCAGCATTTT. This encodes CASELSRGFQPQHF.

This chain joins TRBV4-2 and TRBJ2-3; weak D call: TRBD2 (6 bases). In germline, CDR1 is LGHNA, CDR2 YNFKEQ. Trimming took off 1 base at V and 8 bases at J, with 13 bases between the two ends. The CDR3 totals 14 residues. The CDR3 loop reads CASSQGGTSGTQYF. DNA of the CDR3: TGTGCCAGCAGCCAAGGGGGGACTTCGGGTACGCAGTATTTT.

J is TRBJ1-1 and V is TRBV4-2; maybe TRBD1 (5 bases). The germline V gene has CDR1 LGHNA and CDR2 YNFKEQ. The CDR3 runs 14 residues. Trimming left V 4 bases short and J 4 bases short, with 13 bases between. CDR3 protein: CASSPAGGSTEAFF. The CDR3 DNA is TGTGCCAGCAGCCCGGCCGGGGGTAGCACTGAAGCTTTCTTT.

This chain connects TRBV6-6 to TRBJ2-5; 7 positions agree with TRBD1. V shed 6 bases and J 8 bases; nucleotides not matched to a gene: 6. The CDR3 runs 12 residues. The germline V gene has CDR1 MNHNY and CDR2 SVGAGI (reference sequence). This CDR3 reads CASRLQGITQYF. The CDR3 nucleotides read TGTGCCAGCAGATTACAGGGGATTACCCAGTACTTC.

The chain has TRBV6-6 and TRBJ2-3; D may be TRBD2 (5 bases). From germline, CDR1 is MNHNY and CDR2 SVGAGI (reference sequence). The CDR3 totals 14 residues. Deletions cut 10 bases from V and 2 bases from J, with 16 bases between. The CDR3 DNA follows: TGTGCCACTACGTCGACGGGATACACAGATACGCAGTATTTT. It yields the protein CATTSTGYTDTQYF.

The chain uses TRBV19 and TRBJ2-1, with a possible D match to TRBD2 (5 bases). Germline values: CDR1 LNHDA, CDR2 SQIVND (reference sequence). The CDR3 sequence is 14 residues long. V lost 3 bases and J 5 bases, leaving 11 bases between the germline ends. Written as DNA, the CDR3 is TGTGCCAGTAGTATTTTTCATAGCGACAATGAGCAGTTCTTC. Its translation is CASSIFHSDNEQFF.

The chain joins TRBV7-2 to TRBJ2-7, with D hard to call. The ends were cut back, 2 bases at V and 3 bases at J, with 8 bases in the middle. In germline, CDR1 is SGHTA, CDR2 FQGNSA. There are 13 residues in the CDR3. CDR3 coding DNA: TGTGCCAGCAGCTTAAATCCGGGCTACGAGCAGTACTTC. Translated: CASSLNPGYEQYF.

The rearrangement uses TRBV7-8 and TRBJ2-2; 10 bases match TRBD1. Germline V gives CDR1 SGHVS, CDR2 FQNEAQ. The length of the CDR3 is 17 residues. V lost 1 base to trimming and J lost 6 bases; unmatched junction nucleotides: 8. This CDR3 reads CASSLVGTGDFPGELFF. The CDR3 DNA sequence: TGTGCCAGCAGCTTAGTAGGGACAGGGGATTTCCCCGGGGAGCTGTTTTTT. The entire variable domain, with the rest obtained from reference TRBV7-8 and TRBJ2-2, is as follows: GAGVSQSPRYKVAKRGQDVALRCDPISGHVSLFWYQQALGQGPEFLTYFQNEAQLDKSGLPSDRFFAERPEGSVSTLKIQRTQQEDSAVYLCASSLVGTGDFPGELFFGEGSRLTVL.

V is TRBV18 and J is TRBJ1-2; D remains unclear. V was shortened by 2 bases and J by 8 bases, with 18 bases between the two germline ends. This CDR3 contains 15 residues. The germline gives CDR1 KGHSH, CDR2 LQKENI. DNA for the CDR3: TGTGCCAGCTCACCAGCCGGTGGCCACAGTGGCGGCTACACCTTC. Translating gives CASSPAGGHSGGYTF.

The J gene is TRBJ2-1, the V gene TRBV7-2, with D hard to call. Germline V gene lookup returns CDR1 SGHTA and CDR2 FQGNSA. The V and J ends lost 5 bases and 10 bases respectively, with 15 bases between them. The CDR3 runs to 13 residues. DNA for the CDR3: TGTGCCAGCAGCCCTAGAGGCCGGAGAGAGCAGTTCTTC. It encodes CASSPRGRREQFF.

Here the CDR3 DNA reads TGTGCCAGCAGCCAACCGATTACGACTAGCGGGAGTTGTTACGAGCAGTACTTC. Protein: CASSQPITTSGSCYEQYF. J is TRBJ2-7 and V is TRBV4-2; 12 bases are a match to TRBD2. CDR3 length equals 18 residues. The germline V gene encodes CDR1 LGHNA and CDR2 YNFKEQ. The V gene end was trimmed by 2 bases and the J gene end by 4 bases; junction bases not matched to a gene: 12.

The sample holds one count of this clone. The chain carries TRBV4-3 and TRBJ2-7, with a possible D match to TRBD1 (6 bases). Per germline, CDR1 LGHNA and CDR2 YSLEER. Trimming took off 4 bases at V and 1 base at J, with 14 bases between the two ends. The CDR3 contains 15 residues. The CDR3 sequence is CASSRSWGLSYEQYF. CDR3 sequence (DNA): TGCGCCAGCAGCCGCTCTTGGGGGCTGTCCTACGAGCAGTACTTC.

The gene calls are TRBV19 and TRBJ2-3; D not resolved. The V gene lost 9 bases and the J gene lost 0 bases, with 13 bases spanning the gap. This CDR3 comprises 14 residues. The germline gives CDR1 LNHDA, CDR2 SQIVND (reference sequence). CDR3 sequence reads: CASHNSASTDTQYF. The CDR3, as DNA: TGTGCCAGCCACAACAGTGCTAGCACAGATACGCAGTATTTT. The full variable domain, completed using reference TRBV19 and TRBJ2-3, is DGGITQSPKYLFRKEGQNVTLSCEQNLNHDAMYWYRQDPGQGLRLIYYSQIVNDFQKGDIAEGYSVSREKKESFPLTVTSAQKNPTAFYLCASHNSASTDTQYFGPGTRLTVL.

The V gene is TRBV18, the J gene TRBJ2-7; possible D gene TRBD1, 6 bases. The CDR3 extends over 15 amino acids. Germline CDR1 reads KGHSH; CDR2 reads LQKENI. Trimming took 0 bases from V and 3 from J, leaving 12 bases between them. As DNA, the CDR3 is TGTGCCAGCTCACCACCCTTTGGACAGAACTACGAGCAGTACTTC. Protein: CASSPPFGQNYEQYF.

For this clone: Sequence at one end of the junction differs from germline and may be a read error. The chain joins TRBV7-9 to TRBJ2-5, with 8 bases lining up with TRBD1. This CDR3 is built from 11 residues. Germline V lookup: CDR1 SEHNR, CDR2 FQNEAQ (reference sequence). This CDR3 is CASLTPDRVHF. Written as DNA, the CDR3 is TGTGCCAGCTTGACCCCGGACAGGGTGCACTTC.

This sequence joins TRBV5-1 and TRBJ2-5, with a weak D call TRBD1 (5 bases). Germline V gives CDR1 SGHRS, CDR2 YFSETQ. This CDR3 has 14 residues. V gave up 1 base and J gave up 4 bases, with 11 bases separating them. CDR3 sequence (DNA): TGCGCCAGCAGCTTGTATCAGGGCTTAGAGACCCAGTACTTC. Amino acids: CASSLYQGLETQYF.

This chain uses TRBV7-6 with TRBJ2-7; 10 bases agree with TRBD1. This CDR3 region has 14 residues. The V gene end was trimmed by 1 base and the J gene end by 4 bases; junction bases not matched to a gene: 1. The germline CDR1 and CDR2 sequences are SGHVS and FNYEAQ. CDR3 protein: CASSLGDRGYEQYF. The CDR3 DNA sequence: TGTGCCAGCAGCTTAGGGGACAGGGGTTACGAGCAGTACTTC.

This clone occurred a few times. The gene calls are TRBV30 and TRBJ1-1; D is unresolved. Germline V lookup: CDR1 GTSNPN, CDR2 SVGIG (reference sequence). Trimming pared 0 bases from V and 10 bases from J, leaving 9 bases between. CDR3 length equals 11 residues. The CDR3 DNA follows: TGTGCCTGGAGTGTAGAGGGAGGAGCTTTCTTT. Amino acids: CAWSVEGGAFF.

The V call is TRBV4-3, the J call TRBJ2-1; TRBD2 aligns across 7 bases. Looked up from germline, CDR1 is LGHNA and CDR2 is YSLEER. CDR3 length: 15 residues. With V trimmed by 0 bases and J by 6 bases, 5 bases remained unmatched. Written as DNA, the CDR3 is TGCGCCAGCAGCCAAGATAACGTAGCGGGCAATGAGCAGTTCTTC. Translated: CASSQDNVAGNEQFF.